This T cell receptor beta chain was identified during a study of blood T cell repertoires in COVID-19. Generated by immunoSEQ multiplex PCR, the TCRdb table keeps only in-frame clones and is missing some. The table records some 100,000 clones, 70% to 90% of them present only once. J lost 4 bases, V lost 4 bases, and 11 bases had no gene match. CDR3 length equals 15 residues. Germline CDR1 is SGHDT and CDR2 is YYEEEE. This clonotype was sampled from a woman aged 70-85 years with acute or convalescent COVID-19. This sequence joins TRBV5-6 and TRBJ2-7; 7 bases agree with TRBD1. Source material: peripheral blood. This CDR3 is CASSGGQNELYEQYF. For the CDR3, the DNA is TGTGCCAGCAGCGGGGGACAGAATGAACTTTACGAGCAGTACTTC.